This is a list of T cell receptor beta chains from one sample in a study of blood T cell repertoires in COVID-19. Sequencing used immunoSEQ multiplex PCR; TCRdb keeps in-frame clones, though not all of them. Counted here are 110,000 to 150,000 clones, 70% to 85% occurring once; the ten biggest clones make up approximately 1.6%. The specimen was PBMCs or T cells enriched from blood (not recorded which). Receptors were obtained from a woman in her late teens or twenties who had been exposed to COVID-19. CDR3s include the opening cysteine and the closing phenylalanine or tryptophan. A D gene is named only where the DNA matches it firmly. For some rows the clone size is stated as once, few or many, or as a class when expanded; others skip it.

TRBD2	NA	15	TRBV7-8	TRBJ2-1	CASRFTSGEYNEQFF	TGTGCCAGCAGATTCACTAGCGGGGAGTACAATGAGCAGTTCTTC
TRBD2	NA	19	TRBV11-2	TRBJ2-1	CASSLGGLAGLLAYNEQFF	TGTGCCAGCAGCTTAGGGGGACTAGCGGGGCTTTTGGCCTACAATGAGCAGTTCTTC
NA	NA	11	TRBV12-3/TRBV12-4	TRBJ2-1	CASSLGVEQFF	TGTGCCAGCAGCCTTGGAGTTGAGCAGTTCTTC
TRBD1	once	15	TRBV27	TRBJ1-2	CASSPATGGWYGYTF	TGTGCCAGCAGTCCGGCGACAGGGGGCTGGTATGGCTACACCTTC
TRBD1	NA	14	TRBV6-5	TRBJ1-4	CASSRDRVDEKLFF	TGTGCCAGCAGCCGTGACAGGGTGGATGAAAAACTGTTTTTT
NA	NA	14	TRBV15	TRBJ1-1	CATSRGPEGTEAFF	TGTGCCACCAGCAGAGGGCCCGAGGGCACTGAAGCTTTCTTT
NA	NA	15	TRBV29-1	TRBJ1-3	CSVELNQGSGNTIYF	TGCAGCGTTGAACTAAACCAGGGATCTGGAAACACCATATATTTT
NA	NA	15	TRBV2	TRBJ1-5	CASSPGGIGNQPQHF	TGTGCCAGCAGTCCCGGGGGAATTGGCAATCAGCCCCAGCATTTT
NA	NA	15	TRBV18	TRBJ2-5	CASSPERQGYRTQYF	TGTGCCAGCTCACCAGAGCGCCAGGGGTACCGGACCCAGTACTTC
TRBD2	NA	16	TRBV7-3	TRBJ2-3	CASSLRLAGRADTQYF	TGTGCCAGCAGCCTCAGACTAGCGGGAAGAGCAGATACGCAGTATTTT
TRBD1	NA	18	TRBV19	TRBJ2-2	CASSRRGQGAPDTGELFF	TGTGCCAGTAGTAGGCGGGGACAGGGGGCGCCGGACACCGGGGAGCTGTTTTTT
TRBD1	NA	15	TRBV19	TRBJ2-4	CASRPGTGGGNIQYF	TGTGCCAGTAGGCCCGGGACAGGGGGTGGAAACATTCAGTACTTC
TRBD2	NA	14	TRBV30	TRBJ2-3	CAWSIAGGSDTQYF	TGTGCCTGGTCAATAGCGGGAGGATCAGATACGCAGTATTTT
TRBD1	NA	14	TRBV5-6	TRBJ2-5	CASSLTGTGETQYF	TGTGCCAGCAGCCTAACCGGGACAGGGGAGACCCAGTACTTC
TRBD2	NA	16	TRBV2	TRBJ2-2	CASSEGTSGSYGELFF	TGTGCCAGCAGTGAAGGGACTAGCGGGAGTTACGGGGAGCTGTTTTTT
NA	NA	17	TRBV5-1	TRBJ2-2	CASSPVRDLPNTGELFF	TGCGCCAGCAGCCCGGTACGGGACTTGCCGAACACCGGGGAGCTGTTTTTT
NA	NA	16	TRBV4-2	TRBJ1-2	CASSRNGGPQNYGYTF	TGTGCCAGCAGCCGTAATGGGGGCCCCCAGAACTATGGCTACACCTTC
NA	NA	15	TRBV6-5	TRBJ1-1	CASSYSHPTNTEAFF	TGTGCCAGCAGTTACTCGCATCCTACGAACACTGAAGCTTTCTTT
NA	NA	14	TRBV29-1	TRBJ2-1	CSVERVASNNEQFF	TGCAGCGTTGAACGGGTAGCTTCGAACAATGAGCAGTTCTTC
TRBD1	NA	16	TRBV7-3	TRBJ2-2	CASSLLGQGNTGELFF	TGTGCCAGCAGCTTGTTGGGACAGGGGAACACCGGGGAGCTGTTTTTT
TRBD2	NA	18	TRBV28	TRBJ2-5	CASSPTGTSGTIKETQYF	TGTGCCAGCAGTCCTACCGGGACTAGCGGGACCATAAAAGAGACCCAGTACTTC
TRBD1	NA	14	TRBV9	TRBJ2-5	CASSGTGIGETQYF	TGTGCCAGCAGCGGGACAGGGATCGGGGAGACCCAGTACTTC